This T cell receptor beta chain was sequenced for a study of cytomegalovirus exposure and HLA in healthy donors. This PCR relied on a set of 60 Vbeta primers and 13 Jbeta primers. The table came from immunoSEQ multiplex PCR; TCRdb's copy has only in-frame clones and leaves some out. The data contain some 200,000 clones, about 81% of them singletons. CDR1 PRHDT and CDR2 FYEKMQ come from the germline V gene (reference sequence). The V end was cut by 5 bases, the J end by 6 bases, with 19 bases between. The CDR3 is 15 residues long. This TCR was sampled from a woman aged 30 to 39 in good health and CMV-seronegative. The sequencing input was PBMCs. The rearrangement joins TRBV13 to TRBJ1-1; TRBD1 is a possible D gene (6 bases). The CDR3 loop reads CASSPPGGGWAEAFF. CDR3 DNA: TGTGCCAGCAGCCCACCGGGGGGCGGTTGGGCTGAAGCTTTCTTT.